The clone carrying this TCR beta chain turned up a few times. Its cognate antigen is unknown. This entry belongs to a study of T cells after yellow fever vaccination. As for the study in general: For low cell numbers, libraries were made with SMART-Seq v4 Ultra Low Input.

Study observations and caveats: Primary-vaccination clones mostly resurfaced post-booster (nearly 97% CD4, roughly 90% CD8).

A 5'RACE template-switching step, the method used to make TCR cDNA, added a universal primer site and UMIs. TCRdb reprocessed the 5' RACE reads with MiXCR, giving one entry per CDR3 protein. Of 300,000 to 400,000 distinct CDR3 sequences in the sample, around 13% are singletons; the top ten hold about 3%. Trimming left V 7 bases short and J 6 bases short, with 18 bases between. The CDR3 covers 15 residues. The germline V gene has CDR1 MNHNY and CDR2 SVGAGI (reference sequence). This clonotype was sampled from a man aged 18 to 29 who received the YFV17D yellow fever vaccine. Here the sequenced sample was CD4+ T cells sorted from PBMCs, taken 15 days after the yellow fever booster vaccination. The V call is TRBV6-6, the J call TRBJ2-2; maybe TRBD2 (5 bases). The CDR3 loop reads CASIFRGTGSGELFF. The CDR3 coding sequence is TGTGCCAGCATATTCCGGGGAACGGGTTCCGGGGAGCTGTTTTTT.